This TCR beta chain comes out of a study of shared clonotypes between healthy human individuals. CDR1 is LNHDA, CDR2 SQIVND, per germline (reference sequence). This CDR3 contains 13 residues. V lost 3 bases, J lost 3 bases, and 6 bases lay in between. Naive CD8 cells lacked CD45RO, underwent positive selection for CCR7 and left out terminally differentiated effector memory CD45RA+ cells. The protocol was immunoSEQ multiplex PCR, while the TCRdb copy is restricted to in-frame clones and leaves out a portion. Of roughly 2,000,000 clones listed, just over 90% are singletons. The chain recombines TRBV19 with TRBJ1-5; D remains unclear. Sequencing was carried out using naive CD8+ T cells from PBMCs. The receptor was isolated from a man aged 18 to 29 in good health. Some clones in this sample may be carry-over from other donors' samples. The CDR3 nucleotides are TGTGCCAGTAGTATGGGATACAATCAGCCCCAGCATTTT. This sequence encodes CASSMGYNQPQHF.